This T cell receptor (beta chain) derives from a study of T cell responses to AZD1222 COVID-19 vaccine. Measured with immunoSEQ multiplex PCR; TCRdb has only the in-frame clones, and not every one. The top ten hold 1.5% to 2% of the sample, which has 100,000 to 150,000 clones, 90% seen once. V lost 4 bases, J lost 6 bases, and 7 bases lay in between. CDR3 length: 11 residues. Germline V gives CDR1 LGHDT, CDR2 YNNKEL (reference sequence). Comments on this clone: Its cognate antigen is unknown.

General study points: It was only after the peak T cell response that any repertoires were sampled. It should be noted that donors were predominantly white British and more often female, and clonal diversity was possibly underestimated. Spike was spanned by vaccine-associated CD4 TCRs, which were dominant at 160-218 and 743-854.

The rearrangement uses TRBV3-1 (or the pseudogene TRBV3-2) and TRBJ2-7; D ambiguous. This receptor was taken from an adult in good health. The material was peripheral blood, obtained on day 0 of AZD1222 vaccination. The CDR3: CASSLRSEQYF. CDR3 nucleotide sequence: TGTGCCAGCAGCCTGAGGAGCGAGCAGTACTTC.